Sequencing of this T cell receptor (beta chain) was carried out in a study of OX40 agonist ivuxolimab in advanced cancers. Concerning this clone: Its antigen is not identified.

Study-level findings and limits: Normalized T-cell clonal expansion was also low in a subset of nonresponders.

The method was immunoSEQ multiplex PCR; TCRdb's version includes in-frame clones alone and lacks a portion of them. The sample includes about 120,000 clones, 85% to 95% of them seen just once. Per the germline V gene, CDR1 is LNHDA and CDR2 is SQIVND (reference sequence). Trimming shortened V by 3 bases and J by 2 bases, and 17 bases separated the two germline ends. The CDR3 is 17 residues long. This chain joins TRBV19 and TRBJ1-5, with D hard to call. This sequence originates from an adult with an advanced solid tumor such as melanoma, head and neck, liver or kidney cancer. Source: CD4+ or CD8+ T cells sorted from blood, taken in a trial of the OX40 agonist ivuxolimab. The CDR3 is CASSIGRGPRGNQPQHF. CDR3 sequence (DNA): TGTGCCAGTAGTATCGGTCGTGGGCCGAGAGGCAATCAGCCCCAGCATTTT.